Following are 9 T cell receptor beta chains from one sample sequenced in a study of shared clonotypes between healthy human individuals. Positive CCR7 selection of CD45RO-negative cells yielded the naive CD8 cells, and terminally differentiated effector memory CD45RA+ cells were excluded. The table came from immunoSEQ multiplex PCR; TCRdb's copy has only in-frame clones and leaves some out. Of around 2,000,000 clones in the sample, about 92% were seen once. The sample consisted of naive CD8+ T cells from PBMCs. All receptors derive from a man younger than 35 in good health. Some clones in this sample may be carry-over from other donors' samples.

The V gene is TRBV27, the J gene TRBJ2-1, with D possibly TRBD2 on 6 matching bases. V dropped 8 bases and J dropped 9 bases, with 26 bases sitting between them. The CDR3 has 16 amino acids. Germline values: CDR1 MNHEY, CDR2 SMNVEV (reference sequence). The CDR3 sequence is CASARTQVEGRGEQFF. CDR3 in DNA: TGTGCCAGCGCCCGAACCCAGGTGGAGGGAAGGGGTGAGCAGTTCTTC.

The chain recombines TRBV6-5 with TRBJ2-5, with TRBD2 as a possible D gene (6 bases). The J call is uncertain, as TRBJ2-7 better fits the DNA end. Germline CDR1 is MNHEY and CDR2 is SVGAGI. There are 16 residues in the CDR3. The CDR3: CASSFPPSVYSYEQYF. Written as DNA, the CDR3 is TGTGCCAGCAGTTTCCCCCCTAGCGTTTATTCCTACGAGCAGTACTTC.

The chain recombines TRBV2 with TRBJ1-5; D may be TRBD1 (6 bases). Trimming stripped 6 bases from V and 2 bases from J, with 8 bases between. Germline CDR1 and CDR2: SNHLY and FYNNEI. This CDR3 has 13 residues. In DNA, the CDR3 is TGTGCCAGCAGCGGGGGCCGCAATCAGCCCCAGCATTTT. Translating gives CASSGGRNQPQHF.

Here the CDR3 reads CASSLRRGAGPGNEQYF. In nucleotides, the CDR3 is TGCGCCAGCAGCCTGAGGCGCGGGGCGGGCCCCGGGAACGAGCAGTACTTC. This sequence joins TRBV4-1 and TRBJ2-7; possible D gene TRBD2, 6 bases. This CDR3 is 17 amino acids long. The germline V and J ends were trimmed by 4 bases and 5 bases, with 24 bases remaining between them. Germline lookup yields CDR1 MGHRA and CDR2 YSYEKL.

The V call is TRBV7-9, the J call TRBJ2-7; 7 bases agree with TRBD2. The J segment lost 0 bases and the V segment lost 5 bases, leaving 4 bases of the junction unmatched. The CDR3 spans 14 residues. Germline V lookup: CDR1 SEHNR, CDR2 FQNEAQ (reference sequence). The CDR3 nucleotides read TGTGCCAGCAGCCGGGACTACATCTCCTACGAGCAGTACTTC. The encoded protein is CASSRDYISYEQYF.

The V gene is TRBV28, the J gene TRBJ1-1; no reliable D call. In germline, CDR1 is MDHEN, CDR2 SYDVKM. CDR3 length equals 15 residues. Trimming removed 6 bases from V and 0 bases from J, with 14 bases in between. For the CDR3, the DNA is TGTGCCAGCAGGGAAATCAGTCCACTGAACACTGAAGCTTTCTTT. Amino acid sequence: CASREISPLNTEAFF.

On this clone itself: Other DNA sequences of this sample code for an identical CDR3. The chain couples TRBV7-8 to TRBJ2-7; 7 bases fit TRBD2. This CDR3 contains 15 residues. CDR1 is SGHVS and CDR2 is FQNEAQ in the germline V gene. V gave up 1 base and J gave up 0 bases; unmatched junction bases: 3. CDR3 sequence (DNA): TGTGCCAGCAGCTTAGTCGGGAGGAGCTCCTACGAGCAGTACTTC. This sequence encodes CASSLVGRSSYEQYF.

The chain joins TRBV10-3 to TRBJ2-7, with TRBD2 matching over 8 bases. CDR1 is ENHRY, CDR2 SYGVKD, per germline. The CDR3 covers 15 residues. The V gene end was trimmed by 2 bases and the J gene end by 3 bases; junction bases not matched to a gene: 6. The CDR3 loop is CAISEEGSGDYEQYF. The CDR3 DNA reads TGTGCCATCAGTGAGGAGGGTAGCGGGGACTACGAGCAGTACTTC.

The chain has TRBV27 and TRBJ2-1; the D gene is possibly TRBD2 (5 bases). Trimming removed 8 bases from V and 8 bases from J, with 7 bases in between. Per germline, CDR1 MNHEY and CDR2 SMNVEV (reference sequence). The CDR3 runs to 10 residues. As DNA, the CDR3 is TGTGCCAGCGGACTTCATGAGCAGTTCTTC. It is translated as CASGLHEQFF.